The clone carrying this T cell receptor beta chain occurred a few times. The sample has other DNA sequences that encode this CDR3 too. This sample was included in a study of beta chain features in type 1 diabetes. The CDR3 length is 14 residues. Germline V gene sequence: CDR1 SGHNT, CDR2 YYREEE (reference sequence). V was pared by 3 bases and J by 4 bases, with 13 bases between. All of the isolated RNA was reverse transcribed, so expressed TCRB transcripts were sequenced. Sequenced by immunoSEQ multiplex PCR; TCRdb stores in-frame clones only, minus some. The sample holds about 620,000 clones, less than 20% seen once.

The rearrangement links TRBV5-4 to TRBJ2-5, with D possibly being TRBD1 or TRBD2 (5 bases each). The clonotype originates from a man younger than 35 in good health. What was sequenced was naive CD4+ T cells from blood. CDR3 nucleotide sequence: TGTGCCAGCAGCTATACAGGCGGAGGAGAGACCCAGTACTTC. Its protein is CASSYTGGGETQYF.